Each of the 27 T cell receptor beta chains below was sequenced from the same sample in a study of blood T cell repertoires in COVID-19. Clones were read by immunoSEQ multiplex PCR, and TCRdb kept only the in-frame ones, dropping some. Of 150,000 or so clones in the sample, roughly 82% were seen once. The specimen was peripheral blood. The receptor set was obtained from a human donor with acute or convalescent COVID-19. The donor label of this sample is uncertain.

The chain links TRBV29-1 to TRBJ2-7, with 11 bases that match TRBD1. CDR3 size: 14 residues. The V and J ends lost 2 bases and 7 bases, in that order; junction bases with no gene match: 7. The germline V gene encodes CDR1 SQVTM and CDR2 ANQGSEA. CDR3 DNA sequence: TGCAGCGTTGAATCCGGGACAGGGGGGATTGAGCAGTACTTC. It codes for CSVESGTGGIEQYF.

This clone was recorded a few times. The rearrangement joins TRBV7-9 to TRBJ1-2; 9 nucleotides match TRBD1. Looked up from germline, CDR1 is SEHNR and CDR2 is FQNEAQ (reference sequence). The V and J ends lost 5 bases and 8 bases, in that order; junction bases with no gene match: 12. There are 15 residues in the CDR3. The DNA for the CDR3 is TGTGCCAGCAGCATGTCCGGGACAGGGATAGTGGGCTACACCTTC. Amino acid sequence: CASSMSGTGIVGYTF.

The V and J genes are TRBV2 and TRBJ1-1, with D perhaps matching TRBD1 (6 bases). Trimming removed 9 bases at V and 0 bases at J, with 11 bases between. The CDR3 runs 13 residues. Germline CDR1 reads SNHLY; CDR2 reads FYNNEI. CDR3 sequence reads: CARTQGMNTEAFF. CDR3 coding DNA: TGTGCCAGGACACAGGGTATGAACACTGAAGCTTTCTTT.

As regards this clone: This sample also contains other DNA sequences that code for the same CDR3. The rearrangement joins TRBV19 to TRBJ1-2; possible D gene TRBD1, 5 bases. Trimming pared 4 bases from V and 5 bases from J, leaving 11 bases between. From germline, CDR1 is LNHDA and CDR2 SQIVND (reference sequence). CDR3 length equals 13 residues. The CDR3 protein is CASSTREGYGYTF. The CDR3 nucleotides are TGTGCCAGTAGTACCAGGGAGGGTTATGGCTACACCTTC.

This clone has more than one count but fewer than ten. The gene calls are TRBV6-5 and TRBJ1-2, with D uncertain. V was clipped by 3 bases and J by 2 bases, with 7 bases between them. This CDR3 region has 13 residues. Germline V gives CDR1 MNHEY, CDR2 SVGAGI. The chain's CDR3 is CASSYQANYGYTF. The CDR3, as DNA: TGTGCCAGCAGTTATCAGGCCAACTATGGCTACACCTTC.

The chain carries TRBV19 and TRBJ2-1, with 7 bases fitting TRBD2. With 3 bases clipped from V and 0 bases from J, the junction kept 5 bases outside the gene matches. The CDR3 runs 16 residues. The germline gives CDR1 LNHDA, CDR2 SQIVND (reference sequence). The DNA of the CDR3 is TGTGCCAGTAGTATCCTCGGGGGGTTCTCCTACAATGAGCAGTTCTTC. This translates into CASSILGGFSYNEQFF.

This clone was counted a few times. The chain recombines TRBV18 with TRBJ1-2; TRBD1 might be the D (5 bases). Trimming took 3 bases from V and 5 from J, leaving 13 bases between them. Germline-derived CDR1 and CDR2 are KGHSH and LQKENI. The CDR3 consists of 14 residues. CDR3 bases: TGTGCCAGCTCACCCCTCGACAGCAAGTATGGCTACACCTTC. Its protein product is CASSPLDSKYGYTF.

This clone was counted between two and nine times. V gene TRBV7-9 combines with J gene TRBJ2-1, with 8 positions matching TRBD1. Germline loops: CDR1 SEHNR, CDR2 FQNEAQ (reference sequence). V was pared by 4 bases and J by 9 bases, with 11 bases of the junction left unmatched. The CDR3 covers 15 residues. The chain's CDR3 is CASSWHRLQGVEQFF. The CDR3 DNA is TGTGCCAGCAGCTGGCACAGACTACAGGGGGTTGAGCAGTTCTTC.

As to this clone: The identical CDR3 is also encoded by other nucleotide sequences in the sample. The DNA for the CDR3 is TGTGCCAGCAGCCGGGACAGTAATCAGCCCCAGCATTTT. Protein product: CASSRDSNQPQHF. The V and J genes are TRBV5-5 and TRBJ1-5; 7 positions agree with TRBD1. CDR3 length equals 13 residues. V dropped 4 bases and J dropped 4; count of bases not matched to a gene: 2. Germline V gene sequence: CDR1 SGHKS, CDR2 YYEKEE (reference sequence). The entire variable domain, with the rest obtained from reference TRBV5-5 and TRBJ1-5, is as follows: DAGVTQSPTHLIKTRGQQVTLRCSPISGHKSVSWYQQVLGQGPQFIFQYYEKEERGRGNFPDRFSARQFPNYSSELNVNALLLGDSALYLCASSRDSNQPQHFGDGTRLSIL.

This chain links TRBV7-3 with TRBJ1-1; 8 nucleotides line up with TRBD1. V gave up 3 bases and J gave up 5 bases; unmatched junction bases: 5. The CDR3 contains 14 residues. The germline V gene encodes CDR1 SGHTA and CDR2 FQGTGA. The CDR3 sequence is CASSFNTGGTEAFF. The CDR3 nucleotides are TGTGCCAGCAGCTTTAATACAGGGGGGACTGAAGCTTTCTTT.

This sequence joins TRBV12-3 or TRBV12-4 and TRBJ1-2; 7 bases line up with TRBD1. V lost 7 bases to trimming and J lost 3 bases; unmatched junction nucleotides: 5. The CDR3 consists of 13 residues. The DNA of the CDR3 is TGTGCCAGCACCGAACAGGGGTACTATGGCTACACCTTC. Protein: CASTEQGYYGYTF.

J is TRBJ2-1 and V is TRBV29-1, with 8 bases identical to TRBD1. This CDR3 has 15 amino acids. Germline V gene data show CDR1 as SQVTM and CDR2 as ANQGSEA. With 4 bases clipped from V and 2 bases from J, the junction kept 7 bases outside the gene matches. The CDR3 bases are TGCAGCGTTGTCGGAGCAGGGGGCGCCTACAATGAGCAGTTCTTC. Protein product: CSVVGAGGAYNEQFF.

This chain uses TRBV18 with TRBJ2-7, with TRBD1 as a possible D gene (5 bases). The length of the CDR3 is 14 residues. In germline, CDR1 is KGHSH, CDR2 LQKENI. V was shortened by 4 bases and J by 0 bases, with 10 bases between the two germline ends. DNA of the CDR3: TGTGCCAGCTCACGCCAGGGCAGCTCCTACGAGCAGTACTTC. Translation: CASSRQGSSYEQYF.

V gene TRBV2 combines with J gene TRBJ2-7, with D maybe TRBD1 (5 bases). The CDR3 length is 11 residues. Trimming shortened V by 3 bases and J by 6 bases, and 6 bases separated the two germline ends. CDR1 is SNHLY, CDR2 FYNNEI, per germline. CDR3 nucleotide sequence: TGTGCCAGCAGTGAGACAGCCGAGCAGTACTTC. Translated, it gives CASSETAEQYF. Combining the CDR3 with reference TRBV2 and TRBJ2-7 gives the whole variable domain EPEVTQTPSHQVTQMGQEVILRCVPISNHLYFYWYRQILGQKVEFLVSFYNNEISEKSEIFDDQFSVERPDGSNFTLKIRSTKLEDSAMYFCASSETAEQYFGPGTRLTVT.

This clone occurred once. The CDR3 bases are TGTGCCAGCAGCTCCGCTGGCGGGGTCTCCTACAATGAGCAGTTCTTC. Translating it yields CASSSAGGVSYNEQFF. This chain joins TRBV11-2 and TRBJ2-1; tentatively, D is TRBD2 (6 bases). The ends were cut back, 4 bases at V and 0 bases at J, with 13 bases in the middle. Germline V CDR1 and CDR2: SGHAT, FQNNGV. The CDR3 spans 16 residues.

J is TRBJ1-6 and V is TRBV3-1 (or the pseudogene TRBV3-2); 10 bases fit TRBD1. The CDR3 extends over 16 amino acids. The V gene end was trimmed by 5 bases and the J gene end by 6 bases; junction bases not matched to a gene: 7. CDR1 and CDR2 from the germline V gene are LGHDT and YNNKEL (reference sequence). CDR3 region: CASSKTTGGLNSPLHF. CDR3 coding DNA: TGTGCCAGCAGCAAAACGACAGGGGGCCTTAATTCACCCCTCCACTTT.

The J gene is TRBJ1-2, the V gene TRBV12-3 or TRBV12-4; D remains ambiguous. Trimming removed 1 base from V and 6 bases from J, with 9 bases in between. This CDR3 has 13 residues. The CDR3 spells CASSLGAYHGYTF. The DNA of the CDR3 is TGTGCCAGCAGTTTAGGCGCGTATCATGGCTACACCTTC.

V and J are TRBV5-1 and TRBJ2-1; possibly TRBD2 for D (5 bases). This CDR3 spans 15 amino acids. Trimming left V 2 bases short and J 10 bases short, with 19 bases between. Germline-derived CDR1 and CDR2 are SGHRS and YFSETQ. In DNA, the CDR3 is TGCGCCAGCAGCTTCTCCAGAGGGATTCCGGGGGAGCAGTTCTTC. This encodes CASSFSRGIPGEQFF. Full variable domain (outside the CDR3, taken from reference TRBV5-1 and TRBJ2-1): KAGVTQTPRYLIKTRGQQVTLSCSPISGHRSVSWYQQTPGQGLQFLFEYFSETQRNKGNFPGRFSGRQFSNSRSEMNVSTLELGDSALYLCASSFSRGIPGEQFFGPGTRLTVL.

As to this clone: The same CDR3 is also encoded by other DNA sequences in this sample. V is TRBV19 and J is TRBJ1-5, with TRBD1 matching over 7 bases. The CDR3 is 13 residues long. Germline V gene data show CDR1 as LNHDA and CDR2 as SQIVND (reference sequence). Unmatched junction bases numbered 2, after V lost 5 bases and J lost 4 bases. CDR3 DNA sequence: TGTGCCAGTAGTGACAGGGTGAATCAGCCCCAGCATTTT. Its translation is CASSDRVNQPQHF. The full variable domain, rest sourced from reference TRBV19 and TRBJ1-5, is DGGITQSPKYLFRKEGQNVTLSCEQNLNHDAMYWYRQDPGQGLRLIYYSQIVNDFQKGDIAEGYSVSREKKESFPLTVTSAQKNPTAFYLCASSDRVNQPQHFGDGTRLSIL.

In DNA, the CDR3 is TGTGCCAGCAGTGCGGGACAGAGATTGGACCAGCCCCAGCATTTT. It translates to CASSAGQRLDQPQHF. V is TRBV6-2 or TRBV6-3 and J is TRBJ1-5; 7 bases agree with TRBD1. Per the germline V gene, CDR1 is MNHEY and CDR2 is SVGEGT. Unmatched junction bases numbered 11, after V lost 5 bases and J lost 7 bases. The CDR3 sequence is 15 residues long.

This sequence joins TRBV5-1 and TRBJ1-4; 11 positions match TRBD1. CDR1 is SGHRS and CDR2 is YFSETQ in the germline V gene. J gave up 16 bases and V 2 bases, and 16 bases lay outside the gene matches. This CDR3 comprises 16 residues. The CDR3 sequence: CASSLGGQGAGSSRFF. The CDR3, as DNA: TGCGCCAGCAGCTTAGGCGGACAGGGGGCGGGATCGTCGAGGTTTTTT.

The genes are TRBV2 and TRBJ2-7; 7 positions match TRBD1. The length of the CDR3 is 15 residues. Germline CDR1 is SNHLY and CDR2 is FYNNEI. The ends lost 2 bases at V and 4 bases at J; junction bases unmatched: 8. CDR3 DNA: TGTGCCAGCAGTGAACACCCCGGGACAGTATACGAGCAGTACTTC. It yields the protein CASSEHPGTVYEQYF.

This clone was detected only once. The chain couples TRBV30 to TRBJ1-1, with D uncertain. Germline V gene data show CDR1 as GTSNPN and CDR2 as SVGIG (reference sequence). This CDR3 is 15 amino acids long. V was shortened by 3 bases and J by 0 bases, with 14 bases between the two germline ends. CDR3 DNA sequence: TGTGCCTGGAGAAGGCGGGAAACCATGAACACTGAAGCTTTCTTT. It specifies CAWRRRETMNTEAFF.

J is TRBJ2-5 and V is TRBV5-8, with 7 bases fitting TRBD2. The V gene end was trimmed by 0 bases and the J gene end by 4 bases; junction bases not matched to a gene: 15. CDR3 size: 18 residues. Germline V lookup: CDR1 SGHTS, CDR2 YDEGEE. CDR3 protein: CASSLGNSGRTISETQYF. CDR3 bases: TGTGCCAGCAGCTTGGGGAATAGCGGGCGGACAATTTCAGAGACCCAGTACTTC.

The chain employs TRBV6-5 and TRBJ2-7; TRBD1 is a possible D gene (6 bases). CDR3 length: 14 amino acids. With 6 bases removed from V and 0 bases from J, the gap between germline ends came to 12 bases. Germline V CDR1 and CDR2: MNHEY, SVGAGI. CDR3 in amino acids: CASSRTAHSYEQYF. The CDR3 nucleotides read TGTGCCAGCAGCCGGACAGCCCACTCCTACGAGCAGTACTTC.

This clone has a handful of counts. The V and J genes are TRBV6-6 and TRBJ1-2; D is unclear. The CDR3 has 12 amino acids. With 8 bases removed from V and 0 bases from J, the gap between germline ends came to 7 bases. Germline CDR1 and CDR2: MNHNY and SVGAGI (reference sequence). As DNA, the CDR3 is TGTGCCAGCGAGTCCCCTAACTATGGCTACACCTTC. It specifies CASESPNYGYTF.

This clone was seen repeatedly, ten times or more. The chain combines TRBV19 with TRBJ1-4, with no clear D. CDR1 and CDR2 (germline): LNHDA, SQIVND (reference sequence). This CDR3 contains 12 residues. V was trimmed by 8 bases and J by 4 bases, leaving 8 bases between them. Here the CDR3 DNA reads TGTGCCAGTTCGGTGCGTAATGAAAAACTGTTTTTT. It encodes CASSVRNEKLFF.